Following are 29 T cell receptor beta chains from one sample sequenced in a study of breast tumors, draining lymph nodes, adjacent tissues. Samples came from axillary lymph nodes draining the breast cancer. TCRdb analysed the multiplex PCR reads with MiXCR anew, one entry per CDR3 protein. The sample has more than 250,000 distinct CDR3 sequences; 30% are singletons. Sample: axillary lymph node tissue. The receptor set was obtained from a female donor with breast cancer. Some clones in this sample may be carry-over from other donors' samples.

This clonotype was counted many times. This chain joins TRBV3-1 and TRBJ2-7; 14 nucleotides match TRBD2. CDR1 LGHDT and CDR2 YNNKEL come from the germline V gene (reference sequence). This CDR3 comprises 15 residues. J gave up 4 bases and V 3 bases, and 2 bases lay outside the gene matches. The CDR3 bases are TGTGCCAGCAGCCAGGGACTAGCGGGAGAGTACGAGCAGTACTTC. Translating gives CASSQGLAGEYEQYF.

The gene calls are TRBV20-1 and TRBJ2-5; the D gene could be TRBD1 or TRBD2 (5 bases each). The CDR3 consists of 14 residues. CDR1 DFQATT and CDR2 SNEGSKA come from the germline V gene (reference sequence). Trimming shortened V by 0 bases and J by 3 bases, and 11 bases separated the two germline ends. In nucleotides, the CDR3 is TGCAGTGCTAGAGAGGGGGACCTCAAAGAGACCCAGTACTTC. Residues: CSAREGDLKETQYF.

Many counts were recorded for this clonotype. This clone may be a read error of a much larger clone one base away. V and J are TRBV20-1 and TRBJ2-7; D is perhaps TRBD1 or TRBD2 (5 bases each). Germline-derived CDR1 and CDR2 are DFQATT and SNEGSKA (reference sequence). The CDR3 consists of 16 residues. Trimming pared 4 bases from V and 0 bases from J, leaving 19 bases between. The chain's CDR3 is CSATSAGSGTSYEQYF. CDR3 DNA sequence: TGCAGTGCTACCTCCGCAGGGAGCGGCACCTCCTACGAGCAGTACTTC.

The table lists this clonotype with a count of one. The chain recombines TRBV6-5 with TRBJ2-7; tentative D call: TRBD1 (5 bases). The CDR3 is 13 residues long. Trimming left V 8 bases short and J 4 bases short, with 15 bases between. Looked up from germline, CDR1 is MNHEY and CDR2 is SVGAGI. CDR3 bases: TGTGCCAGCGGTGTCAGGGTGCCATACGAGCAGTACTTC. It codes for CASGVRVPYEQYF.

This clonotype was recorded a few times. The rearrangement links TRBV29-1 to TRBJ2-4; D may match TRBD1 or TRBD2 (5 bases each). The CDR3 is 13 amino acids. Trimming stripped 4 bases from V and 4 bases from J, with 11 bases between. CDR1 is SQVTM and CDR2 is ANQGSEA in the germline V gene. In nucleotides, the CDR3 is TGCAGCGTTGTGGGGCGGACTAAAAACATTCAGTACTTC. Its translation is CSVVGRTKNIQYF.

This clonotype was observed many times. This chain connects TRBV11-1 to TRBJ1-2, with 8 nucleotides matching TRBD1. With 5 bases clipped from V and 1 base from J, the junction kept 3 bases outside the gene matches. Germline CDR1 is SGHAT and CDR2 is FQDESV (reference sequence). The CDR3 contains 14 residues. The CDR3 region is CASSRQGNNYGYTF. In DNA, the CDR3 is TGTGCCAGCAGCCGACAGGGGAATAACTATGGCTACACCTTC.

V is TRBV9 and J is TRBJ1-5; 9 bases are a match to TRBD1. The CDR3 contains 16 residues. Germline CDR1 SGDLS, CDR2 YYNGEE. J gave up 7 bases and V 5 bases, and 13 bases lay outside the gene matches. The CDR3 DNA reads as TGTGCCAGCAGTCCGATTACAGGGGGCCATTTCCAGCCCCAGCATTTT. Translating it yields CASSPITGGHFQPQHF.

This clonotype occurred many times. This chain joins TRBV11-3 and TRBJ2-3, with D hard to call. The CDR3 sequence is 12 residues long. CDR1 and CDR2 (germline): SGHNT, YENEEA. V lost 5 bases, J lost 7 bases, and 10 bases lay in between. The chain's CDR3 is CASSALSHTQYF. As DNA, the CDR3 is TGTGCCAGCAGCGCCTTATCACATACGCAGTATTTT.

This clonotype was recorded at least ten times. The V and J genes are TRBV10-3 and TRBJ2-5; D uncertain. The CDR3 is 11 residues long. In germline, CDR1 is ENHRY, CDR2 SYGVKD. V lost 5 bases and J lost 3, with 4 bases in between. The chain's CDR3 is CAISFKETQYF. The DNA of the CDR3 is TGTGCCATCAGTTTTAAAGAGACCCAGTACTTC.

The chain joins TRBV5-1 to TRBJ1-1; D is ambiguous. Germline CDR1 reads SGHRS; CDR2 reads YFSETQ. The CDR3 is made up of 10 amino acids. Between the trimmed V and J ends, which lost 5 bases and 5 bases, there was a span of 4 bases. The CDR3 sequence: CASRGTEAFF. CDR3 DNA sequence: TGCGCCAGCAGGGGTACTGAAGCTTTCTTT.

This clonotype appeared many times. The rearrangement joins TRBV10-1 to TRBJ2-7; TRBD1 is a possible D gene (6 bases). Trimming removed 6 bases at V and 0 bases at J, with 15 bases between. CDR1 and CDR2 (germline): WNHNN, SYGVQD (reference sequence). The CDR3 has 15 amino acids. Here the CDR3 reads CASSGTNQGSYEQYF. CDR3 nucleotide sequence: TGCGCCAGCAGCGGGACAAATCAAGGCTCCTACGAGCAGTACTTC.

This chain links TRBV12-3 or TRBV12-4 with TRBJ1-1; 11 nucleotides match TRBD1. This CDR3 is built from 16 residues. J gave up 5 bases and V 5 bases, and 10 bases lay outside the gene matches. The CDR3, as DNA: TGTGCCAGCAGTCCCCCGGACAGGGGGCCCAGGACTGAAGCTTTCTTT. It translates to CASSPPDRGPRTEAFF.

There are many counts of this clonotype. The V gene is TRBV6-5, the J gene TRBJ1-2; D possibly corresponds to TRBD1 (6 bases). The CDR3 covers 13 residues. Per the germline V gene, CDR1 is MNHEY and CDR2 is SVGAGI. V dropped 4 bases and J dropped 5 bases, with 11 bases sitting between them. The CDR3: CASSSLGTYGYTF. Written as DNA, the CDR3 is TGTGCCAGCAGTTCCCTTGGGACATATGGCTACACCTTC.

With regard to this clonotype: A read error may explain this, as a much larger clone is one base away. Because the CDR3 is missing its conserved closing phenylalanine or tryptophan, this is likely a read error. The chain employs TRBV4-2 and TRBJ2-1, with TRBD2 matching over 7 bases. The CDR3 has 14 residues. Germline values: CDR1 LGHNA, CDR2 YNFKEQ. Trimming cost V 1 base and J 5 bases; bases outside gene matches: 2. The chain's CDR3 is CASSQGGRNNEQFL. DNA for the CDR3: TGTGCCAGCAGCCAAGGCGGGAGAAACAATGAGCAGTTCCTC.

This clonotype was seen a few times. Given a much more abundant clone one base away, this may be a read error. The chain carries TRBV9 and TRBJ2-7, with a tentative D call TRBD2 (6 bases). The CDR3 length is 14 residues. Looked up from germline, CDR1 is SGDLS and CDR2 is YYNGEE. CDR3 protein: CASSPGTARYEQSF. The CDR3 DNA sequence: TGTGCCAGCAGCCCCGGGACTGCCCGATACGAGCAGTCCTTC.

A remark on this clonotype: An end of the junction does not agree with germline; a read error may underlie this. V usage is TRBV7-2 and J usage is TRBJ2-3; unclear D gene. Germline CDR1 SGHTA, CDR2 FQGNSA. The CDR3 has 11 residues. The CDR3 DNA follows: TGTGCCGGCAGTTCCATAGGTACGCGGTATTTT. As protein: CAGSSIGTRYF. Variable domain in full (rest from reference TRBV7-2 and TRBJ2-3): GAGVSQSPSNKVTEKGKDVELRCDPISGHTALYWYRQSLGQGLEFLIYFQGNSAPDKSGLPSDRFSAERTGGSVSTLTIQRTQQEDSAVYLCAGSSIGTRYFGPGTRLTVL.

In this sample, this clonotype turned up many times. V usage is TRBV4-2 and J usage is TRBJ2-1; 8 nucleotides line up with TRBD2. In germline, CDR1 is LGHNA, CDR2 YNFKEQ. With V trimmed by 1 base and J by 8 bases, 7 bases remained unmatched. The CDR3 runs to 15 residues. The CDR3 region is CASSQGTGGVDEQFF. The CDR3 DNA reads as TGTGCCAGCAGCCAAGGAACGGGAGGGGTCGATGAGCAGTTCTTC.

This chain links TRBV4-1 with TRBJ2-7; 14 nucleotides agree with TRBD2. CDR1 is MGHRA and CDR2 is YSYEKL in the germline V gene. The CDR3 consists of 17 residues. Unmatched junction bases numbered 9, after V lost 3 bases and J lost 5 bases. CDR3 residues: CASSHGTSGSLVNEQYF. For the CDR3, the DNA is TGCGCCAGCAGCCACGGGACTAGCGGGAGCTTGGTTAACGAGCAGTACTTC.

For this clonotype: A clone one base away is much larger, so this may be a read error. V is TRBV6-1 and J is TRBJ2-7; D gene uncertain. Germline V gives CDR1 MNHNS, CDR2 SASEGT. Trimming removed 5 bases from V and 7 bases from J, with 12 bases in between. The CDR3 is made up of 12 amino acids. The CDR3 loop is CASSLLSREQYF. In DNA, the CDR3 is TGTGCCAGCAGTCTCCTGTCTCGGGAGCAGTACTTC.

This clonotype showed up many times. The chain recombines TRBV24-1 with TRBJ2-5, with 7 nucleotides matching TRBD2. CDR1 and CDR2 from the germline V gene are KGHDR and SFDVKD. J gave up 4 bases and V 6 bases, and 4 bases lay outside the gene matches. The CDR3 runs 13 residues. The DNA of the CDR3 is TGTGCCACCAGTATCATAGCGGGAGAGACCCAGTACTTC. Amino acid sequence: CATSIIAGETQYF.

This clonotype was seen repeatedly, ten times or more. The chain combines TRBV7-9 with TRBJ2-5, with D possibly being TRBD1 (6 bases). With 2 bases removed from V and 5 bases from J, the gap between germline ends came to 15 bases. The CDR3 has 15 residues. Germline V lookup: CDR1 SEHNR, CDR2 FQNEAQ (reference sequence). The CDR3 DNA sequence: TGTGCCAGCAGCTTAAACGGCAGGGGTGGGGAGACCCAGTACTTC. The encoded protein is CASSLNGRGGETQYF.

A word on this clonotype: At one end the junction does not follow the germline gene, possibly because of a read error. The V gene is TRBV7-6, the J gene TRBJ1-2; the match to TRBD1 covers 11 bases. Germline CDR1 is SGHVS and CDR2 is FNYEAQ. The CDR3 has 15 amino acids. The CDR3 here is CACSFLGQGARGYPF. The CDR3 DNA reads TGTGCCTGCAGCTTCCTAGGACAGGGGGCCCGGGGCTACCCCTTC.

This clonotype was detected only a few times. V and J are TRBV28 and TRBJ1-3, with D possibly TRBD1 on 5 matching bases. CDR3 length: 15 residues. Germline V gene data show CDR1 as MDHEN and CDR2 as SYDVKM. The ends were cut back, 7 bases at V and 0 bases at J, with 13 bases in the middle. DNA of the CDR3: TGTGCCAGCATGGGGGGGGGGATCTCTGGAAACACCATATATTTT. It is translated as CASMGGGISGNTIYF.

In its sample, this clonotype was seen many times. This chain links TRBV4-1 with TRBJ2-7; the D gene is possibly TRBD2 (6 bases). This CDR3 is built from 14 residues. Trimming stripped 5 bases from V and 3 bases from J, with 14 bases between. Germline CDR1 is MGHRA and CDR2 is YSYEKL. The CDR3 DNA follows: TGCGCCAGCAGCATCCGCTCCGGGGGCTACGAGCAGTACTTC. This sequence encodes CASSIRSGGYEQYF.

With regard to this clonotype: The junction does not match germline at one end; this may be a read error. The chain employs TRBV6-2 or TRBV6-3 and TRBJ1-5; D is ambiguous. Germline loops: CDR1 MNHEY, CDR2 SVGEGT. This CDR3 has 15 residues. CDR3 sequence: CASSHSGRKYQPQHF. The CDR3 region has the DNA TGTGCCAGCAGTCACTCCGGACGGAAATATCAGCCCCAGCATTTT.

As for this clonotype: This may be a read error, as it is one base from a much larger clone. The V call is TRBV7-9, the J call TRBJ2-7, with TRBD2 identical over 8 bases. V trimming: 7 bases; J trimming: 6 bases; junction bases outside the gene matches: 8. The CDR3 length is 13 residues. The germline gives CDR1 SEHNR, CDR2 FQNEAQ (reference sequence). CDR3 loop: CASIRLASGEQYF. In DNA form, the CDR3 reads TGTGCCAGCATACGACTAGCGAGCGGCGAGCAGTACTTC. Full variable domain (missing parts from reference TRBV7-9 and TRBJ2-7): DTGVSQNPRHKITKRGQNVTFRCDPISEHNRLYWYRQTLGQGPEFLTYFQNEAQLEKSRLLSDRFSAERPKGSFSTLEIQRTEQGDSAMYLCASIRLASGEQYFGPGTRLTVT.

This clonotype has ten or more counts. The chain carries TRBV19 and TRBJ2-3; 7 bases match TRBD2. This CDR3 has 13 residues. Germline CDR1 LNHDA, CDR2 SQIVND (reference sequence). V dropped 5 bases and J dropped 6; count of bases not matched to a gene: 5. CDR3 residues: CASSPGEGDTQYF. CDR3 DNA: TGTGCCAGTAGTCCTGGGGAGGGGGATACGCAGTATTTT.

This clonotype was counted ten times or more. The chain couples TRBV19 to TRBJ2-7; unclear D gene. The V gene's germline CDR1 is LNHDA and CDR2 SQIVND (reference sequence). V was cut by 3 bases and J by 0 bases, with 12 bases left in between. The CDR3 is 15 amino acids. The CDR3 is CASSIRLGVSYEQYF. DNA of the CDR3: TGTGCCAGTAGTATCCGACTTGGGGTCTCCTACGAGCAGTACTTC. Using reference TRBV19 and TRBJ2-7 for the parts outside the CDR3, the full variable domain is DGGITQSPKYLFRKEGQNVTLSCEQNLNHDAMYWYRQDPGQGLRLIYYSQIVNDFQKGDIAEGYSVSREKKESFPLTVTSAQKNPTAFYLCASSIRLGVSYEQYFGPGTRLTVT.

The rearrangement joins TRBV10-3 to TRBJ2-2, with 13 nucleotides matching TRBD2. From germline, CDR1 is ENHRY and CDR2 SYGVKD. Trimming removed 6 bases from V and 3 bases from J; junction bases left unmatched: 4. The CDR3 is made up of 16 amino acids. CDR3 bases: TGTGCCATCAGAACTAGCGGGAGGGTAGACACCGGGGAGCTGTTTTTT. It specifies CAIRTSGRVDTGELFF.